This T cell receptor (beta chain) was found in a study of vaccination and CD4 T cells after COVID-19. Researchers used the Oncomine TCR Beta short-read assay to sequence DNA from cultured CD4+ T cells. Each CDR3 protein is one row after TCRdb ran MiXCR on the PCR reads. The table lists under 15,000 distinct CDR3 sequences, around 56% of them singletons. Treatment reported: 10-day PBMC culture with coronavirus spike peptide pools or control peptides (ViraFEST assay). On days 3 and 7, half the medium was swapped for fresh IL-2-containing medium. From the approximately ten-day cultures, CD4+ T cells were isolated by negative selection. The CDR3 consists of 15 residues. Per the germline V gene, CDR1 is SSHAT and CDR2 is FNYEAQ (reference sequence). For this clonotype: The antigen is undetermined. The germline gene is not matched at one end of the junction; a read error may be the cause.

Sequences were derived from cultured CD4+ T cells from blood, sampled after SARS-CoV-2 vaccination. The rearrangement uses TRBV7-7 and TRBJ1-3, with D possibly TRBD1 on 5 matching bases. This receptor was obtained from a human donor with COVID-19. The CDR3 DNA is TGTGCTAGCAGCTTAGATCAGGGCCCCGGAAACACCATATATTTT. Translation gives CASSLDQGPGNTIYF.